The present T cell receptor (beta chain) was sequenced within a study of PD-L1 blockade in urothelial cancer. For the study at large: Patients began atezolizumab, 1,200 mg intravenously every 3 weeks, in the mid-2010s. Males with bladder-origin urothelial cancer constituted about 90% of the roughly 30 patients.

Study conclusions and caveats: Prediction of better survival came from below-median pretreatment blood TCR clonality.

V lost 0 bases and J lost 4; bases outside the gene matches: 6. This CDR3 comprises 16 residues. The germline gives CDR1 ENHRY, CDR2 SYGVKD. The method was immunoSEQ multiplex PCR; TCRdb's version includes in-frame clones alone and lacks a portion of them. The sample consists of about 80,000 clones, 75% to 90% of them appearing once. On this clone: Antigen unknown.

This receptor was taken from a woman aged 70-85 years with urothelial cancer. J is TRBJ1-2 and V is TRBV10-3, with 9 bases aligning to TRBD1. Sample: PBMCs, taken around atezolizumab (anti-PD-L1) treatment. This chain's CDR3 is CAISESLGQGFYGYTF. For the CDR3, the DNA is TGTGCCATCAGTGAGTCCTTAGGACAGGGGTTCTATGGCTACACCTTC.